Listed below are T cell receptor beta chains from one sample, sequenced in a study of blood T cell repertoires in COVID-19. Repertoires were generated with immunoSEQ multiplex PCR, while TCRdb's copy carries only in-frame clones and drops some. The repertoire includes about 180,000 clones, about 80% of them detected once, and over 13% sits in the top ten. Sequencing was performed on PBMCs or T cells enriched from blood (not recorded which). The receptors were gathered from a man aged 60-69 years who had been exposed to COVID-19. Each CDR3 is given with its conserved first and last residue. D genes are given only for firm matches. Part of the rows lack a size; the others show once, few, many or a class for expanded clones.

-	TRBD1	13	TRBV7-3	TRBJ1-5	CASSTDRVQPQHF	TGTGCCAGCAGCACTGACAGGGTCCAGCCCCAGCATTTT
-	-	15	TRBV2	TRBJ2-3	CASSEVGTSTDTQYF	TGTGCCAGCAGTGAAGTCGGGACTAGCACAGATACGCAGTATTTT
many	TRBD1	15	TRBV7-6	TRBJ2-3	CASSSRGQGAYTQYF	TGTGCCAGCAGCTCACGTGGGCAGGGGGCATATACGCAGTATTTT
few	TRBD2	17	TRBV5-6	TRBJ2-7	CASSSPFSSGRAYEQYF	TGTGCCAGCAGCTCACCCTTTTCTAGCGGGAGGGCCTACGAGCAGTACTTC
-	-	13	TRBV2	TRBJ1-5	CASRRGAGQPQHF	TGTGCCAGCAGACGGGGGGCAGGTCAGCCCCAGCATTTT
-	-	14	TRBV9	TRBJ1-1	CASSAGGDNTEAFF	TGTGCCAGCAGCGCGGGAGGAGATAACACTGAAGCTTTCTTT
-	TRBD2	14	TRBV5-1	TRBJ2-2	CASSISGSAGELFF	TGCGCCAGCAGCATAAGCGGGAGCGCCGGGGAGCTGTTTTTT
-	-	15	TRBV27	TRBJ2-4	CASSQGFLAKNIQYF	TGTGCCAGCAGTCAGGGTTTCTTAGCCAAAAACATTCAGTACTTC
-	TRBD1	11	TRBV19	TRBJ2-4	CASATGDIQYF	TGTGCCAGTGCTACAGGGGACATTCAGTACTTC
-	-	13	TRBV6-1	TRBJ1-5	CASSEAMGARDHF	TGTGCCAGCAGTGAAGCGATGGGGGCCAGGGATCATTTT
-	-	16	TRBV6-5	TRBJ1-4	CASSSYLRGAREKLFF	TGTGCCAGCAGTTCCTACCTCAGGGGCGCGAGGGAAAAACTGTTTTTT
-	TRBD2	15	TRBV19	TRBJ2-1	CASSITSGSRVEQFF	TGTGCCAGTAGTATAACTAGCGGGAGCCGGGTTGAGCAGTTCTTC
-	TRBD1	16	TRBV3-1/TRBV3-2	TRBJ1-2	CASSPTLGTGARGYTF	TGTGCCAGCAGCCCGACTTTGGGGACAGGGGCGCGAGGCTACACCTTC
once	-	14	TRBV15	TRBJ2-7	CATSRDLGGHEQYF	TGTGCCACCAGCAGAGATCTGGGGGGACACGAGCAGTACTTC
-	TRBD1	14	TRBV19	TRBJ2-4	CASRETGEGGIQYF	TGTGCCAGTAGGGAGACAGGGGAAGGTGGCATTCAGTACTTC
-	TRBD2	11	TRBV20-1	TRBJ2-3	CSAGIAGGRYF	TGCAGTGCGGGAATAGCGGGAGGGAGGTATTTT
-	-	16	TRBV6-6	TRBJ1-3	CASSFRGSHSGNTIYF	TGTGCCAGCAGTTTCCGGGGGTCGCATTCTGGAAACACCATATATTTT
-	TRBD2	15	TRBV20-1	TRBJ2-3	CSASSLAGRTDTQYF	TGCAGTGCTAGTTCTTTAGCGGGCCGCACAGATACGCAGTATTTT
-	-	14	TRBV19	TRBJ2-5	CASSMDRRAETQYF	TGTGCCAGTAGTATGGACAGGAGGGCAGAGACCCAGTACTTC
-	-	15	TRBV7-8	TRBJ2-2	CASSRPGQNTGELFF	TGTGCCAGCAGCCGACCGGGACAAAACACCGGGGAGCTGTTTTTT
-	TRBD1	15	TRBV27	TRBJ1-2	CASSPTGGRNYGYTF	TGTGCCAGCAGTCCTACAGGGGGACGTAACTATGGCTACACCTTC
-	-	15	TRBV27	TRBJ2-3	CASSLRGGSIDTQYF	TGTGCCAGCAGTTTAAGGGGGGGTTCAATAGATACGCAGTATTTT
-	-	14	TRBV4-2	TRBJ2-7	CASSQGGQFYEQYF	TGTGCCAGCAGCCAAGGCGGACAGTTCTACGAGCAGTACTTC
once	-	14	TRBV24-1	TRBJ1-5	CATSDPGRDQPQHF	TGTGCCACCAGTGATCCCGGGCGGGATCAGCCCCAGCATTTT
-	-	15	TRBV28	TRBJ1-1	CASSRPGLQDTEAFF	TGTGCCAGCAGCAGACCGGGACTCCAGGACACTGAAGCTTTCTTT
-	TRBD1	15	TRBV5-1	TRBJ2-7	CASSRDSLRSYEQYF	TGCGCCAGCAGCAGGGACAGCCTGCGCTCCTACGAGCAGTACTTC
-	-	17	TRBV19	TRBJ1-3	CASSIFRTPSSGNTIYF	TGTGCCAGTAGTATTTTCAGAACCCCCAGCTCTGGAAACACCATATATTTT
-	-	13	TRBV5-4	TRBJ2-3	CASSATDTDTQYF	TGTGCCAGCAGCGCGACAGATACAGATACGCAGTATTTT
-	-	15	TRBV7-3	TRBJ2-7	CASSLSGQPSYEQYF	TGTGCCAGCAGCTTAAGCGGACAGCCATCTTACGAGCAGTACTTC
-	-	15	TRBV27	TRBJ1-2	CASSLGRSGNYGYTF	TGTGCCAGCAGTTTGGGGAGGTCCGGTAACTATGGCTACACCTTC
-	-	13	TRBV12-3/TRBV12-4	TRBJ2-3	CASRLRETDTQYF	TGTGCCAGCAGGTTGAGGGAAACAGATACGCAGTATTTT
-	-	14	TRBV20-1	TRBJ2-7	CSASPGTNSYEQYF	TGCAGTGCTAGTCCCGGGACAAACTCCTACGAGCAGTACTTC
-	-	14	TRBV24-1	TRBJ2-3	CATSDPRFTDTQYF	TGTGCCACCAGTGACCCCAGATTCACAGATACGCAGTATTTT
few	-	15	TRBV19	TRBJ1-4	CASSIARGINEKLFF	TGTGCCAGTAGTATAGCTAGGGGGATTAATGAAAAACTGTTTTTT
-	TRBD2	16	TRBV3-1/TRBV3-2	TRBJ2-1	CASSQVAGGSYNEQFF	TGTGCCAGCAGCCAGGTAGCGGGGGGCTCCTACAATGAGCAGTTCTTC
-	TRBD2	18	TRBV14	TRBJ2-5	CASSHFGLAGGSGETQYF	TGTGCCAGCAGCCATTTCGGACTAGCGGGAGGATCGGGAGAGACCCAGTACTTC
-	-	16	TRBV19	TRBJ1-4	CASRLLRTATNEKLFF	TGTGCCAGTAGACTACTTAGGACAGCAACTAATGAAAAACTGTTTTTT
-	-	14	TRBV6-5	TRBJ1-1	CASSYAGANTEAFF	TGTGCCAGCAGTTATGCAGGGGCGAACACTGAAGCTTTCTTT
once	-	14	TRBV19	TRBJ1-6	CASSIEAGYSPLHF	TGTGCCAGTAGTATAGAGGCGGGATATTCACCCCTCCACTTT
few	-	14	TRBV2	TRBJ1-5	CASSPDSGNQPQHF	TGTGCCAGCAGTCCGGACTCGGGCAATCAGCCCCAGCATTTT
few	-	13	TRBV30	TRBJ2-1	CAWSAGADDEQFF	TGTGCCTGGAGTGCAGGGGCGGACGATGAGCAGTTCTTC
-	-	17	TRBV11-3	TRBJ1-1	CASSLVGGPGLDTEAFF	TGTGCCAGCAGCTTAGTCGGGGGACCGGGGTTGGACACTGAAGCTTTCTTT
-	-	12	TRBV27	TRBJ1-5	CASSFRAGPQHF	TGTGCCAGCAGTTTTCGAGCGGGGCCCCAGCATTTT
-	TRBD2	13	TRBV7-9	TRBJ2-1	CASSLYGGNEQFF	TGTGCCAGCAGCTTGTACGGGGGGAATGAGCAGTTCTTC
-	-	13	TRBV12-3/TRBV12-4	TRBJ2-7	CASRTLSSYEQYF	TGTGCCAGCAGGACACTTAGCTCCTACGAGCAGTACTTC
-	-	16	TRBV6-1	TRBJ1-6	CASSAPAATKLSPLHF	TGTGCCAGCAGTGCCCCGGCGGCTACTAAACTTTCACCCCTCCACTTT
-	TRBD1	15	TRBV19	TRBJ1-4	CASRNPGTDNEKLFF	TGTGCCAGTAGAAACCCCGGGACAGACAATGAAAAACTGTTTTTT
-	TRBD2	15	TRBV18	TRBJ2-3	CASSPIAGGTDTQYF	TGTGCCAGCTCACCGATAGCGGGAGGCACAGATACGCAGTATTTT